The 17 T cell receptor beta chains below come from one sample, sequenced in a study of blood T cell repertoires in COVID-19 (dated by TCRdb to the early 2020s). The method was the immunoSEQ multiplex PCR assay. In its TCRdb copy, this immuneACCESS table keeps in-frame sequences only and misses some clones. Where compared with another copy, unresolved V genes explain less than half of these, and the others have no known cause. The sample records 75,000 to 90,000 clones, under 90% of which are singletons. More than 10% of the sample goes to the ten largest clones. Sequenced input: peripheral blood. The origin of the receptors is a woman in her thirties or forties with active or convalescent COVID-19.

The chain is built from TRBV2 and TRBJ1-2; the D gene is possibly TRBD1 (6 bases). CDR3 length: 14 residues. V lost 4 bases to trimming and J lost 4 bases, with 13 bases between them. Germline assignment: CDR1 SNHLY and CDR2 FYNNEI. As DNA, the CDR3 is TGTGCCAGCAGTGCCAAGGACAGACCCTATGGCTACACCTTC. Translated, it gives CASSAKDRPYGYTF.

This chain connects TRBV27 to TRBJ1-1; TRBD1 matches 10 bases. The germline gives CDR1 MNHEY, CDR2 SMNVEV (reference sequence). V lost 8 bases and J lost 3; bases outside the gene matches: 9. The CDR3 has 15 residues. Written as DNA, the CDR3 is TGTGCCAGCCTGTCCGGGACAGGGGTGGACACTGAAGCTTTCTTT. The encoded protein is CASLSGTGVDTEAFF.

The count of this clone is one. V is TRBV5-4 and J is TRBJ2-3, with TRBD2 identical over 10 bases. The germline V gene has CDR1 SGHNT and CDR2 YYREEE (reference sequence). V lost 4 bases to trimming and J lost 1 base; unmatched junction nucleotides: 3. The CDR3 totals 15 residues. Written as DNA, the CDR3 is TGTGCCAGCAGCCCTAGCGGGGGACGCACAGATACGCAGTATTTT. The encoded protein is CASSPSGGRTDTQYF.

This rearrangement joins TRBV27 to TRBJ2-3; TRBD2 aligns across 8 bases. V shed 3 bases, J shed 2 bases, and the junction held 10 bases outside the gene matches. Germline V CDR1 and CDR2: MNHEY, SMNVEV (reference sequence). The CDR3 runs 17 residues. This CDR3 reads CASSFARGLDSTDTQYF. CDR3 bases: TGTGCCAGCAGTTTTGCCCGGGGACTAGATTCCACAGATACGCAGTATTTT.

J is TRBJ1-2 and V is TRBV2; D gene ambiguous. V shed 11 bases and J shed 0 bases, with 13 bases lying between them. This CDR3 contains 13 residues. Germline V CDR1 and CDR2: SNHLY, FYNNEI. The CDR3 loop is CADERDTNYGYTF. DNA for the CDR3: TGTGCCGATGAGCGGGATACTAACTATGGCTACACCTTC.

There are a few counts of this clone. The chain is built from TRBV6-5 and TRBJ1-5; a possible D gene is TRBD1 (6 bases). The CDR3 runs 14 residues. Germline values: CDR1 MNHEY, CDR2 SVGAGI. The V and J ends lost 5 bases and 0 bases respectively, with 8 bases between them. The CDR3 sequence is CASSTGHSNQPQHF. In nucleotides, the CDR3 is TGTGCCAGCAGTACAGGGCATAGCAATCAGCCCCAGCATTTT.

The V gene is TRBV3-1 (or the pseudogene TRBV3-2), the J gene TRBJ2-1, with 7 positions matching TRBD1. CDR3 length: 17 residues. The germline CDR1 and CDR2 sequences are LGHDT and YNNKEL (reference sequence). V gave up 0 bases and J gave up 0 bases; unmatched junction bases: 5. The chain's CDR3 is CASSQDIGTASYNEQFF. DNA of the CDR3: TGTGCCAGCAGCCAAGACATTGGGACAGCCTCCTACAATGAGCAGTTCTTC.

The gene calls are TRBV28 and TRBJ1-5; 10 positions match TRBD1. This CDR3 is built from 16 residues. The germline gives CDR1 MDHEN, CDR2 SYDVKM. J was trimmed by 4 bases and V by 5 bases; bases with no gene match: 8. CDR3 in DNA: TGTGCCAGCAGTGCCGAGGGACAGGGGAGGAATCAGCCCCAGCATTTT. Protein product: CASSAEGQGRNQPQHF.

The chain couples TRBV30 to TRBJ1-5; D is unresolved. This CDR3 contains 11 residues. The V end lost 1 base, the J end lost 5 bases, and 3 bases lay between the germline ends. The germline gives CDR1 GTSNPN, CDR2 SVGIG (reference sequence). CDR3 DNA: TGTGCCTGGAGTGGAGATCAGCCCCAGCATTTT. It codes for CAWSGDQPQHF.

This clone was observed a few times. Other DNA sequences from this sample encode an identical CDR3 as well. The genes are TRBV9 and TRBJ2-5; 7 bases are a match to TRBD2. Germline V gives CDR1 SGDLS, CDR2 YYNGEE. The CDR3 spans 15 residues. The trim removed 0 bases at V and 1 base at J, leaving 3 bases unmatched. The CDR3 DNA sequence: TGTGCCAGCAGCGTAGCTGGCGGGAGCCAAGAGACCCAGTACTTC. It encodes CASSVAGGSQETQYF.

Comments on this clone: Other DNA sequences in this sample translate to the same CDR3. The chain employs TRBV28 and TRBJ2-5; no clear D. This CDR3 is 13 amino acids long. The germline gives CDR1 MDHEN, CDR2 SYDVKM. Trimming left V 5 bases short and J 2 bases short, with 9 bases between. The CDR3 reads CASSLPVQETQYF. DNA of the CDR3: TGTGCCAGCAGTCTTCCGGTACAAGAGACCCAGTACTTC.

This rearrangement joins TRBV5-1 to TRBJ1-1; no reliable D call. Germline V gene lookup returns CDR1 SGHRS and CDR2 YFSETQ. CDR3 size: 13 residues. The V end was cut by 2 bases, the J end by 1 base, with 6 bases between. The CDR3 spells CASSLQENTEAFF. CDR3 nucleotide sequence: TGCGCCAGCAGCTTACAAGAGAACACTGAAGCTTTCTTT.

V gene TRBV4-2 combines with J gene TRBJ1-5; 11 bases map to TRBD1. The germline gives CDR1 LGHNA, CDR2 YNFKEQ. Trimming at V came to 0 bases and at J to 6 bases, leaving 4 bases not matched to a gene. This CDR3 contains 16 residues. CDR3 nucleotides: TGTGCCAGCAGCCAAGATCCGGGACAGGGGGGTCAGCCCCAGCATTTT. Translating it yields CASSQDPGQGGQPQHF.

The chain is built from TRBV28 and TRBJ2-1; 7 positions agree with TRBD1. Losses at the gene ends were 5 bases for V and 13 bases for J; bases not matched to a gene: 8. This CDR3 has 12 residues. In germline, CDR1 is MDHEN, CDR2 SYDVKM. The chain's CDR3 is CASSPRDRTQFF. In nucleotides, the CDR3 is TGTGCCAGCAGTCCGAGGGACAGAACCCAGTTCTTC.

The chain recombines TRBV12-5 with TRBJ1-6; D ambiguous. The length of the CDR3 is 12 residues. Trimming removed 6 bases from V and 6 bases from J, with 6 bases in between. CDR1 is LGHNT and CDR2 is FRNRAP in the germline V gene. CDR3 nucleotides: TGTGCTAGTGGCCAGTCTAATTCACCCCTCCACTTT. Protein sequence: CASGQSNSPLHF.

This CDR3 reads CASKLGQSTDTQYF. The CDR3 DNA is TGTGCCAGCAAGTTGGGACAGAGCACAGATACGCAGTATTTT. The chain recombines TRBV2 with TRBJ2-3; 7 bases map to TRBD1. Germline trimming cut 7 bases from V and 0 bases from J; bases unmatched to any gene: 4. Germline CDR1 reads SNHLY; CDR2 reads FYNNEI. The CDR3 loop spans 14 amino acids.

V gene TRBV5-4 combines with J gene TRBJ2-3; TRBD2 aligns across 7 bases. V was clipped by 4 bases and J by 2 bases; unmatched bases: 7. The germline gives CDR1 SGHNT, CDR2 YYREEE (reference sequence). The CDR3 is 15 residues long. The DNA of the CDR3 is TGTGCCAGCAGCACTCAGGGAGGGTCCACAGATACGCAGTATTTT. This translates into CASSTQGGSTDTQYF.